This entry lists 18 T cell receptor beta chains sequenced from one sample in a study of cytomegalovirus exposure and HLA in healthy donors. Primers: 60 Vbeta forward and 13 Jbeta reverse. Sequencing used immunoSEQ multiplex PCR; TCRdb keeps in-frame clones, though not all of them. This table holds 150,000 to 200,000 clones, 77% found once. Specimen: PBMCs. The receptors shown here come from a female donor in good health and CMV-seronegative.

Written as DNA, the CDR3 is TGTGCCAGCAGCACCGGGACAGGGGTCTCCTATGGCTACACCTTC. Translating gives CASSTGTGVSYGYTF. V and J are TRBV28 and TRBJ1-2; 10 bases are shared with TRBD1. Germline V lookup: CDR1 MDHEN, CDR2 SYDVKM. Trimming removed 6 bases from V and 4 bases from J; junction bases left unmatched: 8. The CDR3 spans 15 residues.

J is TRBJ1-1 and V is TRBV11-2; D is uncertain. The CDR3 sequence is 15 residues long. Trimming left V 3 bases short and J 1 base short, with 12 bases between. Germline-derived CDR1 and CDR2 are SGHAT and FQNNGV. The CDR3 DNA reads TGTGCCAGCAGCTTCCGCCCGGTACGGAACACTGAAGCTTTCTTT. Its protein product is CASSFRPVRNTEAFF. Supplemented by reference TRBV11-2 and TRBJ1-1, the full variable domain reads EAGVAQSPRYKIIEKRQSVAFWCNPISGHATLYWYQQILGQGPKLLIQFQNNGVVDDSQLPKDRFSAERLKGVDSTLKIQPAKLEDSAVYLCASSFRPVRNTEAFFGQGTRLTVV.

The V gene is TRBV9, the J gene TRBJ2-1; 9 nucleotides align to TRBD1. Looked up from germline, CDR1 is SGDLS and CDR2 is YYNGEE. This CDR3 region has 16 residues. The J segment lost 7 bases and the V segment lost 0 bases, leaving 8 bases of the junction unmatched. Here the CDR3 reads CASSVGGGQGLNEQFF. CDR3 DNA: TGTGCCAGCAGCGTAGGGGGGGGACAGGGCCTAAATGAGCAGTTCTTC.

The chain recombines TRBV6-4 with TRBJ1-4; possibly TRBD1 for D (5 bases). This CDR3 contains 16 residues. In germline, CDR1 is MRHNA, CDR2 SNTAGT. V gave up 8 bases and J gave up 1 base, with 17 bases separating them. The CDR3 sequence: CASPVLCGGTNEKLFF. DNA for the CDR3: TGTGCCAGCCCCGTTCTCTGCGGGGGAACTAATGAAAAACTGTTTTTT.

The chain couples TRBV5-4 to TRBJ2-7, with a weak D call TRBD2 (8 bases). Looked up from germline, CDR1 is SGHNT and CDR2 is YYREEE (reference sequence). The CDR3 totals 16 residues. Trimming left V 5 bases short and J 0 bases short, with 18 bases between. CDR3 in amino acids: CASSPGGTASSYEQYF. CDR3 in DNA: TGTGCCAGCAGTCCGGGGGGGACAGCTAGCTCCTACGAGCAGTACTTC.

The CDR3 nucleotides are TGTGCCAGCAGCCAGGCGGAGGGTGTCGAGCAGTACTTC. Translating gives CASSQAEGVEQYF. The V call is TRBV7-3, the J call TRBJ2-7; D may be TRBD2 (6 bases). Germline loops: CDR1 SGHTA, CDR2 FQGTGA. The V gene lost 5 bases and the J gene lost 6 bases, with 14 bases spanning the gap. The CDR3 is 13 residues long.

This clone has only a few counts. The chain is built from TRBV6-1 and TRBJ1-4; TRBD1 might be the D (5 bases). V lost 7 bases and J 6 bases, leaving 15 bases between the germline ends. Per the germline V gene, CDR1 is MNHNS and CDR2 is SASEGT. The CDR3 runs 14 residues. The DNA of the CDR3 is TGTGCCAGCAAGGAAACGGCAGGGTATGAAAAACTGTTTTTT. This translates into CASKETAGYEKLFF.

CDR3 DNA: TGTGCCTGGAGTGGGCTCTACAATGAGCAGTTCTTC. Translating it yields CAWSGLYNEQFF. The chain couples TRBV30 to TRBJ2-1; D not resolved. The germline V gene has CDR1 GTSNPN and CDR2 SVGIG (reference sequence). The CDR3 totals 12 residues. V was clipped by 1 base and J by 3 bases, with 4 bases between them.

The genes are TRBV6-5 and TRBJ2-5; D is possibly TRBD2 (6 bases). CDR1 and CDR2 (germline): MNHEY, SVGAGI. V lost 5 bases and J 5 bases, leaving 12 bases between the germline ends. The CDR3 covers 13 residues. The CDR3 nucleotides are TGTGCCAGCAGTGAAGTGCGGGGTGAGACCCAGTACTTC. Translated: CASSEVRGETQYF.

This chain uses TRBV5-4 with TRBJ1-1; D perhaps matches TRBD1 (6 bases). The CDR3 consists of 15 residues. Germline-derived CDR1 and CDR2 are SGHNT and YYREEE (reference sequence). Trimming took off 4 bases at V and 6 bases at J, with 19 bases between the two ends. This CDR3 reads CASSAWTVGGAEAFF. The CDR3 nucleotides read TGTGCCAGCAGCGCCTGGACAGTCGGTGGGGCTGAAGCTTTCTTT. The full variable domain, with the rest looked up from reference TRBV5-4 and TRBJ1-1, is ETGVTQSPTHLIKTRGQQVTLRCSSQSGHNTVSWYQQALGQGPQFIFQYYREEENGRGNFPPRFSGLQFPNYSSELNVNALELDDSALYLCASSAWTVGGAEAFFGQGTRLTVV.

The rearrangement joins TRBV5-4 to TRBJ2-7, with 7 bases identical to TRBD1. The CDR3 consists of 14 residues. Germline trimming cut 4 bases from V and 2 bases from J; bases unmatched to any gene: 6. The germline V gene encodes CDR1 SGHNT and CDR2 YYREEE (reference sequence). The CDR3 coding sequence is TGTGCCAGCAGCCGACAGGGATCCGCCTACGAGCAGTACTTC. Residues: CASSRQGSAYEQYF.

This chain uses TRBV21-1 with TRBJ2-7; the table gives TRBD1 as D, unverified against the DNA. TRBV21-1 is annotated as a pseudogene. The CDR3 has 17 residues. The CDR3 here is CASSKGGTGTAHYEQYF. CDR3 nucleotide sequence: TGTGCCAGCAGCAAAGGCGGAACCGGGACAGCGCACTACGAGCAGTACTTC.

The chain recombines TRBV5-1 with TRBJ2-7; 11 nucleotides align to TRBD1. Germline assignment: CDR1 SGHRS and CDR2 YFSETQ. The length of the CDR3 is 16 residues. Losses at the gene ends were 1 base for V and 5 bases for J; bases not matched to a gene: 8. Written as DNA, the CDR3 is TGCGCCAGCAGCTTGAGTGGACAGGGGGCTGTCGACGAGCAGTACTTC. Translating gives CASSLSGQGAVDEQYF.

CDR3 in DNA: TGTGCCAGCAGCTCGGGGGACCTCACTGAAGCTTTCTTT. Its translation: CASSSGDLTEAFF. This chain uses TRBV28 with TRBJ1-1; perhaps TRBD1 as D (5 bases). Trimming stripped 6 bases from V and 4 bases from J, with 12 bases between. The CDR3 extends over 13 amino acids. The germline CDR1 and CDR2 sequences are MDHEN and SYDVKM.

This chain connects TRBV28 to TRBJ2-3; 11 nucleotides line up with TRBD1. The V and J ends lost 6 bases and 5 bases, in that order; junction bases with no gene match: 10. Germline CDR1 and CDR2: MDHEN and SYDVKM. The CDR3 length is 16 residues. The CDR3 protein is CASRAAGTGGEDTQYF. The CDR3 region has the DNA TGTGCCAGCAGAGCCGCCGGGACAGGGGGTGAAGATACGCAGTATTTT.

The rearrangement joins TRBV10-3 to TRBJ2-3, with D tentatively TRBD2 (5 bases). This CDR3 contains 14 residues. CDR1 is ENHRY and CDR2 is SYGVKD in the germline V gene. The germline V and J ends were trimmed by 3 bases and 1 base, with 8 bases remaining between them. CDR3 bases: TGTGCCATCAGTGAAGGGCGGGGCACAGATACGCAGTATTTT. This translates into CAISEGRGTDTQYF.

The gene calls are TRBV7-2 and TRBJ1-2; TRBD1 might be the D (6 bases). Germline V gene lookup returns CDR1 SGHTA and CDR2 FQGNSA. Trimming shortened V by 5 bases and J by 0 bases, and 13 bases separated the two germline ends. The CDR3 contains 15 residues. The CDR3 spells CASSPKGGANYGYTF. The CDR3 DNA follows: TGTGCCAGCAGCCCGAAGGGGGGGGCTAACTATGGCTACACCTTC.

In DNA form, the CDR3 reads TGCGCCAGCAGCTATACCGGGACTACCTACACAGATACGCAGTATTTT. Translated: CASSYTGTTYTDTQYF. V is TRBV5-1 and J is TRBJ2-3; 7 positions agree with TRBD2. The CDR3 has 16 amino acids. Germline CDR1 reads SGHRS; CDR2 reads YFSETQ. The J segment lost 2 bases and the V segment lost 3 bases, leaving 9 bases of the junction unmatched.